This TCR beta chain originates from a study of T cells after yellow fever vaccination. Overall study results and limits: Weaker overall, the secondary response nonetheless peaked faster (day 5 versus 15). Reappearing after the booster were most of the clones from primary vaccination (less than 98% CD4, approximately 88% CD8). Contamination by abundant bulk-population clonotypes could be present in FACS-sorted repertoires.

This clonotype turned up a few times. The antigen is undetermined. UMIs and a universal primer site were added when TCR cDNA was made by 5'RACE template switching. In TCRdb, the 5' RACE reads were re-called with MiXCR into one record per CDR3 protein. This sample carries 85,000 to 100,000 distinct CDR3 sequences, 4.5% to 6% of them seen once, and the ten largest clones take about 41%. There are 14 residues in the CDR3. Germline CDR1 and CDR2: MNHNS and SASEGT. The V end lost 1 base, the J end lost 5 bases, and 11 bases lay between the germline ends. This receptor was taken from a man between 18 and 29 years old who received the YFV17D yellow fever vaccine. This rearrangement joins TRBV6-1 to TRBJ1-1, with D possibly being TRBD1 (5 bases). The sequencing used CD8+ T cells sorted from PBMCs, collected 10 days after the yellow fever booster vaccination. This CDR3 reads CASSEGQGRTEAFF. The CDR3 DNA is TGTGCCAGCAGTGAAGGGCAGGGTAGGACTGAAGCTTTCTTT.